These 14 T cell receptor beta chains share one sample of origin, sequenced in a study of T cells in Graves' hyperthyroidism and ophthalmopathy. What was amplified from RNA transcripts were TCR beta CDR3 regions. The HTBI primer set was used in a first-round RT-PCR of the TCR CDR3. A single record per CDR3 protein comes from TCRdb applying MiXCR to the multiplex PCR reads. The sample consists of 280,000 or so distinct CDR3 sequences, less than 30% of them appearing once. Sequenced material: blood. The receptors stem from a man aged 40-49 years with Graves' hyperthyroidism that later progressed to Graves' ophthalmopathy.

This clonotype was seen repeatedly, ten times or more. The rearrangement uses TRBV11-2 and TRBJ2-7, with a tentative D call TRBD1 (5 bases). With 4 bases removed from V and 7 bases from J, the gap between germline ends came to 14 bases. Germline V gene lookup returns CDR1 SGHAT and CDR2 FQNNGV. This CDR3 region has 13 residues. CDR3 loop: CASSSIRVEEQYF. Written as DNA, the CDR3 is TGTGCCAGCAGCTCGATCAGGGTTGAGGAGCAGTACTTC.

CDR3 nucleotide sequence: TGTGCCAGCAGTTGGGCTACCTACGAGCAGTACTTC. Encoded protein: CASSWATYEQYF. The chain links TRBV2 to TRBJ2-7, with unresolved D. This CDR3 contains 12 residues. Germline V lookup: CDR1 SNHLY, CDR2 FYNNEI. With 5 bases removed from V and 2 bases from J, the gap between germline ends came to 7 bases.

The table lists this clonotype with many counts. One end of the junction is discordant with germline, which a read error may explain. The chain couples TRBV6-5 to TRBJ2-7; D tentatively reads TRBD1 or TRBD2 (5 bases each). Germline CDR1 reads MNHEY; CDR2 reads SVGAGI. CDR3 length: 15 amino acids. As DNA, the CDR3 is TGTGCCAGCAATTACCAATTGGGACGGAGCTACGAGCAGTACTTC. It is translated as CASNYQLGRSYEQYF.

This clonotype was detected only a few times. The gene calls are TRBV4-2 and TRBJ2-2, with D perhaps matching TRBD2 (5 bases). Germline V gene data show CDR1 as LGHNA and CDR2 as YNFKEQ. The CDR3 runs to 15 residues. The V end was cut by 4 bases, the J end by 6 bases, with 15 bases between. The DNA for the CDR3 is TGTGCCAGCAGCCCCCGGACTGACCTCGCCGGGGAGCTGTTTTTT. Translating gives CASSPRTDLAGELFF.

This clonotype was detected ten times or more. The rearrangement joins TRBV24-1 to TRBJ1-1; the match to TRBD1 covers 9 bases. Germline-derived CDR1 and CDR2 are KGHDR and SFDVKD. With 4 bases clipped from V and 4 bases from J, the junction kept 6 bases outside the gene matches. The CDR3 covers 15 residues. The CDR3 is CATSESGTGSTEAFF. CDR3 DNA sequence: TGTGCCACCAGTGAGTCCGGGACAGGGTCCACTGAAGCTTTCTTT.

At least ten counts were recorded for this clonotype. The V gene is TRBV7-8, the J gene TRBJ2-6; 8 bases match TRBD1. The CDR3 is 19 residues long. The V segment lost 4 bases and the J segment 0 bases; nucleotides outside the gene matches: 11. CDR1 is SGHVS, CDR2 FQNEAQ, per germline. Here the CDR3 DNA reads TGTGCCAGCAGCTACCCTCGGGCAGGGGGCCTCTCTGGGGCCAACGTCCTGACTTTC. The encoded protein is CASSYPRAGGLSGANVLTF.

This clonotype has more than one count but fewer than ten. V and J are TRBV6-1 and TRBJ2-3, with a tentative D call TRBD1 (7 bases). The V gene's germline CDR1 is MNHNS and CDR2 SASEGT. The V end lost 2 bases, the J end lost 5 bases, and 14 bases lay between the germline ends. The CDR3 loop spans 15 amino acids. CDR3 nucleotides: TGTGCCAGCAGTGAATCTCAGGGGGGCCTAGATACGCAGTATTTT. Amino acid sequence: CASSESQGGLDTQYF.

This clonotype appeared many times. The CDR3 bases are TGCAGTGCTAGAGCCCCGACAGGTCCCTACGAGCAGTACTTC. This gives the protein CSARAPTGPYEQYF. The rearrangement uses TRBV20-1 and TRBJ2-7, with D perhaps TRBD1 (6 bases). The V and J ends lost 1 base and 2 bases respectively, with 12 bases between them. In germline, CDR1 is DFQATT, CDR2 SNEGSKA (reference sequence). This CDR3 has 14 amino acids.

The gene calls are TRBV6-5 and TRBJ2-5; 11 nucleotides align to TRBD2. CDR3 size: 15 residues. Trimming removed 5 bases from V and 4 bases from J; junction bases left unmatched: 6. Germline CDR1 and CDR2: MNHEY and SVGAGI. The CDR3 sequence: CASSILAGARETQYF. The CDR3 DNA sequence: TGTGCCAGCAGTATACTAGCGGGAGCGAGAGAGACCCAGTACTTC.

This clonotype was observed many times. V usage is TRBV6-5 and J usage is TRBJ2-5; possibly TRBD1 for D (6 bases). CDR1 is MNHEY and CDR2 is SVGAGI in the germline V gene. The CDR3 is made up of 12 amino acids. The V and J ends lost 6 bases and 5 bases respectively, with 10 bases between them. The CDR3: CASRHRVETQYF. CDR3 coding DNA: TGTGCCAGCAGACACAGGGTGGAGACCCAGTACTTC.

In this sample, this clonotype turned up many times. The J gene is TRBJ2-7, the V gene TRBV5-1, with TRBD1 matching over 12 bases. Germline loops: CDR1 SGHRS, CDR2 YFSETQ. The CDR3 sequence is 13 residues long. Germline trimming cut 7 bases from V and 4 bases from J; bases unmatched to any gene: 3. The CDR3 coding sequence is TGCGCCAGCGGGGACAGGGGGCCGTACGAGCAGTACTTC. Translating it yields CASGDRGPYEQYF. The variable domain in full, completed from reference TRBV5-1 and TRBJ2-7, reads KAGVTQTPRYLIKTRGQQVTLSCSPISGHRSVSWYQQTPGQGLQFLFEYFSETQRNKGNFPGRFSGRQFSNSRSEMNVSTLELGDSALYLCASGDRGPYEQYFGPGTRLTVT.

This clonotype was seen ten or more times. The V call is TRBV6-5, the J call TRBJ2-7; 8 positions agree with TRBD2. V was pared by 4 bases and J by 5 bases, with 13 bases of the junction left unmatched. Looked up from germline, CDR1 is MNHEY and CDR2 is SVGAGI. The CDR3 covers 16 residues. DNA for the CDR3: TGTGCCAGCAGTTCCGCTGGACTAGCCGGAGGGGACGAGCAGTACTTC. Translated: CASSSAGLAGGDEQYF.

This clonotype was picked up a small number of times. The genes are TRBV12-3 or TRBV12-4 and TRBJ1-2; tentatively, D is TRBD1 (5 bases). This CDR3 is built from 13 residues. V lost 2 bases to trimming and J lost 6 bases, with 10 bases between them. This CDR3 is CASSLIGGDGYTF. CDR3 sequence (DNA): TGTGCCAGCAGTTTAATCGGGGGAGATGGCTACACCTTC.

This clonotype was seen many times. The CDR3 here is CAWSAGDTSYQPQHF. The DNA of the CDR3 is TGTGCCTGGAGCGCCGGGGACACGAGCTATCAGCCCCAGCATTTT. The chain uses TRBV30 and TRBJ1-5; D is perhaps TRBD1 (6 bases). V shed 3 bases and J shed 5 bases, with 17 bases lying between them. CDR3 size: 15 residues. CDR1 GTSNPN and CDR2 SVGIG come from the germline V gene (reference sequence).